The rows below give T cell receptor beta chains drawn from one sample of a study of cytomegalovirus exposure and HLA in healthy donors. TCRdb's copy holds only in-frame clones and misses some; the assay was immunoSEQ multiplex PCR. The sample comprises more than 140,000 clones, approximately 80% of which are singletons, and about 5.6% rests with the top ten. Sequenced input: PBMCs. Receptors were obtained from a man aged 25-45 years in good health and CMV-seropositive. CDR3s include the opening cysteine and the closing phenylalanine or tryptophan. The order of the fields is CDR3 DNA, CDR3 protein, D gene, V gene, clone size, J gene. D genes are given only for firm matches. Rows give clone size only sometimes, using once, few, many, or a class for an expanded clone.

CDR3nt: TGCGCCAGCAGCCAAGCGACAGAGAAAAACATTCAGTACTTC
CDR3aa: CASSQATEKNIQYF
d_gene: -
v_gene: TRBV4-1
abundance: -
j_gene: TRBJ2-4

CDR3nt: TGTGCCAGTAGTACAGCTCAGAGGGGGTTCTCGAACACTGAAGCTTTCTTT
CDR3aa: CASSTAQRGFSNTEAFF
d_gene: -
v_gene: TRBV19
abundance: -
j_gene: TRBJ1-1

CDR3nt: TGTGCCAGCCTGACAGGATTGGGTGAGACCCAGTACTTC
CDR3aa: CASLTGLGETQYF
d_gene: -
v_gene: TRBV18
abundance: -
j_gene: TRBJ2-5

CDR3nt: TGTGCCAGCAGCTTCAGGGGCAGCAATCAGCCCCAGCATTTT
CDR3aa: CASSFRGSNQPQHF
d_gene: -
v_gene: TRBV5-8
abundance: -
j_gene: TRBJ1-5

CDR3nt: TGTGCCAGCAGCTTTATCAGCGGGAGAGACAATGAGCAGTTCTTC
CDR3aa: CASSFISGRDNEQFF
d_gene: TRBD2
v_gene: TRBV7-9
abundance: -
j_gene: TRBJ2-1

CDR3nt: TGCAGCGCCAACAGGGGGCGCGGAGAAAAACTGTTTTTT
CDR3aa: CSANRGRGEKLFF
d_gene: TRBD1
v_gene: TRBV29-1
abundance: -
j_gene: TRBJ1-4

CDR3nt: TGTGCCAGTACCAGGGTACTCTCTGGGGCCAACGTCCTGACTTTC
CDR3aa: CASTRVLSGANVLTF
d_gene: -
v_gene: TRBV19
abundance: once
j_gene: TRBJ2-6

CDR3nt: TGTGCCAGCAGTCCGTTACGGACCCCGACGGGGGGCTACACCTTC
CDR3aa: CASSPLRTPTGGYTF
d_gene: -
v_gene: TRBV28
abundance: -
j_gene: TRBJ1-2

CDR3nt: TGTGCCAGCAGTGATAGCCGGGCGGGCTCCTACGAGCAGTACTTC
CDR3aa: CASSDSRAGSYEQYF
d_gene: -
v_gene: TRBV2
abundance: -
j_gene: TRBJ2-7

CDR3nt: TGTGCCAGCAGTGAAGCGTTGAGCGGAGCCTACAATGAGCAGTTCTTC
CDR3aa: CASSEALSGAYNEQFF
d_gene: -
v_gene: TRBV6-1
abundance: -
j_gene: TRBJ2-1

CDR3nt: TGTGCCTGGACAGGGGGTTACACTGAAGCTTTCTTT
CDR3aa: CAWTGGYTEAFF
d_gene: TRBD1
v_gene: TRBV30
abundance: once
j_gene: TRBJ1-1

CDR3nt: TGTGCCAGCAGCTTTGTTCAGAAATCAACTAATGAAAAACTGTTTTTT
CDR3aa: CASSFVQKSTNEKLFF
d_gene: -
v_gene: TRBV11-3
abundance: -
j_gene: TRBJ1-4

CDR3nt: TGTGCCAGCAGTGAAACGACAGGGTCGGGGCTGAGCAATCAGCCCCAGCATTTT
CDR3aa: CASSETTGSGLSNQPQHF
d_gene: TRBD1
v_gene: TRBV2
abundance: -
j_gene: TRBJ1-5

CDR3nt: TGCGCCAGCAGCTTGGCCTATTACAGGGGTGATGAGCAGTTCTTC
CDR3aa: CASSLAYYRGDEQFF
d_gene: TRBD1
v_gene: TRBV5-1
abundance: few
j_gene: TRBJ2-1

CDR3nt: TGCGCCAGCAGCCTCTCCCGGTTGGACACTGAAGCTTTCTTT
CDR3aa: CASSLSRLDTEAFF
d_gene: -
v_gene: TRBV4-3
abundance: -
j_gene: TRBJ1-1

CDR3nt: TGTGCCAGTAGACCTACCGGGACTAGTCCAAATGAGCAGTTCTTC
CDR3aa: CASRPTGTSPNEQFF
d_gene: TRBD2
v_gene: TRBV19
abundance: few
j_gene: TRBJ2-1

CDR3nt: TGTGCCACCGCTAGAGGGGGTCAGGGGGCGAAGGAGACCCAGTACTTC
CDR3aa: CATARGGQGAKETQYF
d_gene: TRBD1
v_gene: TRBV15
abundance: -
j_gene: TRBJ2-5

CDR3nt: TGTGCCAGCAGCTCCCAGGGCTCCTACGAGCAGTACTTC
CDR3aa: CASSSQGSYEQYF
d_gene: -
v_gene: TRBV13
abundance: -
j_gene: TRBJ2-7

CDR3nt: TGTGCCAGCAGCTTAGCGAGGGGCGGGAGGAACTACGAGCAGTACTTC
CDR3aa: CASSLARGGRNYEQYF
d_gene: TRBD2
v_gene: TRBV7-8
abundance: -
j_gene: TRBJ2-7

CDR3nt: TGTGCCAGCAGCTTACAGGGTTACTACAATGAGCAGTTCTTC
CDR3aa: CASSLQGYYNEQFF
d_gene: -
v_gene: TRBV5-6
abundance: -
j_gene: TRBJ2-1

CDR3nt: TGTGCCAGCCGTACTGGGGGGGAACCCCAGTTCTTC
CDR3aa: CASRTGGEPQFF
d_gene: TRBD2
v_gene: TRBV28
abundance: -
j_gene: TRBJ2-1

CDR3nt: TGTGCCACCTTAACAGGGCCCTCCTACAATGAGCAGTTCTTC
CDR3aa: CATLTGPSYNEQFF
d_gene: -
v_gene: TRBV6-6
abundance: few
j_gene: TRBJ2-1

CDR3nt: TGTGCCAGCAGGCGAGCGGGTGACATGAACACTGAAGCTTTCTTT
CDR3aa: CASRRAGDMNTEAFF
d_gene: -
v_gene: TRBV28
abundance: few
j_gene: TRBJ1-1

CDR3nt: TGTGCCAGCAGCTCGACCGTACAGGGGGGGCTTTTTGAAAAACTGTTTTTT
CDR3aa: CASSSTVQGGLFEKLFF
d_gene: TRBD1
v_gene: TRBV11-3
abundance: -
j_gene: TRBJ1-4

CDR3nt: TGTGCCAGTAGCGAGACAGGATCTAGAAACAGTCAGTACTTC
CDR3aa: CASSETGSRNSQYF
d_gene: -
v_gene: TRBV19
abundance: -
j_gene: TRBJ2-4

CDR3nt: TGTGCCAGCAGTTCGGACAGGGGACTAAACACTGAAGCTTTCTTT
CDR3aa: CASSSDRGLNTEAFF
d_gene: TRBD1
v_gene: TRBV27
abundance: once
j_gene: TRBJ1-1

CDR3nt: TGTGCCAGCAGTTTAAACGCAGGCTTGGCGAGAGAGACCCAGTACTTC
CDR3aa: CASSLNAGLARETQYF
d_gene: -
v_gene: TRBV27
abundance: -
j_gene: TRBJ2-5

CDR3nt: TGCGCCAGCAGCCGGGGGTGGGAAGAAAAACTGTTTTTT
CDR3aa: CASSRGWEEKLFF
d_gene: -
v_gene: TRBV5-1
abundance: -
j_gene: TRBJ1-4

CDR3nt: TGCGCCAGCAGGCTTACCCCCCAGCGGGAGGGGAATTTT
CDR3aa: CASRLTPQREGNF
d_gene: TRBD2
v_gene: TRBV5-1
abundance: -
j_gene: TRBJ2-3

CDR3nt: TGTGCCAGTAGTGCCCGGACAGGGAATGGCTACACCTTC
CDR3aa: CASSARTGNGYTF
d_gene: TRBD1
v_gene: TRBV19
abundance: -
j_gene: TRBJ1-2

CDR3nt: TGTGCCTGGAGTGGGGACAGGGGGATTCAGCCCCAGCATTTT
CDR3aa: CAWSGDRGIQPQHF
d_gene: TRBD1
v_gene: TRBV30
abundance: -
j_gene: TRBJ1-5

CDR3nt: TGTGCCAGCACCCCATGGCCGAACACTGAAGCTTTCTTT
CDR3aa: CASTPWPNTEAFF
d_gene: -
v_gene: TRBV6-6
abundance: -
j_gene: TRBJ1-1

CDR3nt: TGCAGCGGTGGCCCTAGTGGGGCCACTGAAGCTTTCTTT
CDR3aa: CSGGPSGATEAFF
d_gene: -
v_gene: TRBV29-1
abundance: -
j_gene: TRBJ1-1

CDR3nt: TGTGCCAGCTCACCCTCTGGACAACTGGTCATGGTGGCCCAGTACTTC
CDR3aa: CASSPSGQLVMVAQYF
d_gene: -
v_gene: TRBV18
abundance: -
j_gene: TRBJ2-5

CDR3nt: TGTGCCAGCAACAATTGGCCCTGCGGACAGCCCCAGCATTTT
CDR3aa: CASNNWPCGQPQHF
d_gene: -
v_gene: TRBV11-2
abundance: -
j_gene: TRBJ1-5

CDR3nt: TGTGCCAGCAGCGTAGCTAGGGTAGCGCGAACCGGGGAGCTGTTTTTT
CDR3aa: CASSVARVARTGELFF
d_gene: -
v_gene: TRBV9
abundance: -
j_gene: TRBJ2-2

CDR3nt: TGTGCCAGCGGGTCCGGGGACAGGGGCTACAATGAGCAGTTCTTC
CDR3aa: CASGSGDRGYNEQFF
d_gene: TRBD1
v_gene: TRBV5-4
abundance: few
j_gene: TRBJ2-1

CDR3nt: TGTGCCAGCAGAGGGACTAGCGGGAACACCGGGGAGCTGTTTTTT
CDR3aa: CASRGTSGNTGELFF
d_gene: TRBD2
v_gene: TRBV6-5
abundance: -
j_gene: TRBJ2-2

CDR3nt: TGCGCCAGCAGCCAAGGGGACTCCCTCTCTGGGGCCAACGGCCTGACTTTC
CDR3aa: CASSQGDSLSGANGLTF
d_gene: -
v_gene: TRBV4-3
abundance: few
j_gene: TRBJ2-6

CDR3nt: TGTGCCACCAGACTGCGGGTGGGGCAGGGGAATTCACCCCTCCACTTT
CDR3aa: CATRLRVGQGNSPLHF
d_gene: -
v_gene: TRBV15
abundance: -
j_gene: TRBJ1-6

CDR3nt: TGTGCCAGCAGCCACGGGACAGGGCAAAACACCGGGGAGCTGTTTTTT
CDR3aa: CASSHGTGQNTGELFF
d_gene: TRBD1
v_gene: TRBV7-6
abundance: few
j_gene: TRBJ2-2

CDR3nt: TGTGCCAGCAGGACAGGGAACTACTACGAGCAGTACTTC
CDR3aa: CASRTGNYYEQYF
d_gene: TRBD1
v_gene: TRBV6-5
abundance: -
j_gene: TRBJ2-7

CDR3nt: TGCGCCAGCAGCTTGAGCGGGAGGAATTCCGATGAGCAGTTCTTC
CDR3aa: CASSLSGRNSDEQFF
d_gene: TRBD2
v_gene: TRBV5-1
abundance: -
j_gene: TRBJ2-1

CDR3nt: TGTGCCAGCAGCGCTCTCGGGATAGCGGGGAACAATGAGCAGTTCTTC
CDR3aa: CASSALGIAGNNEQFF
d_gene: TRBD2
v_gene: TRBV7-2
abundance: -
j_gene: TRBJ2-1

CDR3nt: TGCAGCGTCCGACAACTAGCGGGGAGCACAGATACGCAGTATTTT
CDR3aa: CSVRQLAGSTDTQYF
d_gene: TRBD2
v_gene: TRBV29-1
abundance: -
j_gene: TRBJ2-3

CDR3nt: TGTGCCAGCAGCGTTACAGGGTATGGGCAGTTCTTC
CDR3aa: CASSVTGYGQFF
d_gene: -
v_gene: TRBV9
abundance: once
j_gene: TRBJ2-1

CDR3nt: TGTGCCAGTAGTCTACGGGACAATCTTAACTATGGCTACACCTTC
CDR3aa: CASSLRDNLNYGYTF
d_gene: -
v_gene: TRBV19
abundance: -
j_gene: TRBJ1-2

CDR3nt: TGTGCCAGCAGCCCTTTAGGGTCAGGGCGAGGTGAAAAACTGTTTTTT
CDR3aa: CASSPLGSGRGEKLFF
d_gene: -
v_gene: TRBV6-6
abundance: once
j_gene: TRBJ1-4

CDR3nt: TGTGCCAGCAGCAACGGGGGGTACTCCTACGAGCAGTACTTC
CDR3aa: CASSNGGYSYEQYF
d_gene: TRBD2
v_gene: TRBV7-2
abundance: -
j_gene: TRBJ2-7

CDR3nt: TGTGCCAGCAGCCAAGGTAACAGGGAGTATGGCTACACCTTC
CDR3aa: CASSQGNREYGYTF
d_gene: -
v_gene: TRBV14
abundance: -
j_gene: TRBJ1-2

CDR3nt: TGTGCCAGCAGTTTTAGAAGGGGGCTCCTCCCTGAAGCTTTCTTT
CDR3aa: CASSFRRGLLPEAFF
d_gene: TRBD1
v_gene: TRBV27
abundance: -
j_gene: TRBJ1-1

CDR3nt: TGTGCCAGCAGCGTAGAAGGGATCGGGGCTAATGAAAAACTGTTTTTT
CDR3aa: CASSVEGIGANEKLFF
d_gene: -
v_gene: TRBV9
abundance: -
j_gene: TRBJ1-4

CDR3nt: TGTGCCAGCAGCCAGACATACTCTAGCACAGATACGCAGTATTTT
CDR3aa: CASSQTYSSTDTQYF
d_gene: -
v_gene: TRBV7-2
abundance: -
j_gene: TRBJ2-3

CDR3nt: TGCGCCAGCAGCCAATTATGGGGGCAGACTGGAAACACCATATATTTT
CDR3aa: CASSQLWGQTGNTIYF
d_gene: -
v_gene: TRBV4-3
abundance: -
j_gene: TRBJ1-3